The 23 T cell receptor beta chains below all came from one sample that was sequenced in a study of blood T cell repertoires in COVID-19. The data were produced by immunoSEQ multiplex PCR, yet TCRdb's version contains in-frame clones alone and is incomplete. The sample has 160,000 or so clones, about 77% seen once. Sequenced input: peripheral blood. The receptors stem from a woman at least 80 years old with acute or convalescent COVID-19.

J is TRBJ1-1 and V is TRBV5-1, with TRBD1 matching over 11 bases. V was pared by 4 bases and J by 1 base, with 9 bases of the junction left unmatched. The CDR3 runs 17 residues. Germline V CDR1 and CDR2: SGHRS, YFSETQ. DNA of the CDR3: TGCGCCAGCAGCCCCCCCGGACAGGGGGCGGAGAACACTGAAGCTTTCTTT. It translates to CASSPPGQGAENTEAFF.

The chain recombines TRBV29-1 with TRBJ2-7; TRBD1 agrees at 10 bases. J was trimmed by 9 bases and V by 4 bases; bases with no gene match: 9. CDR1 and CDR2 from the germline V gene are SQVTM and ANQGSEA. This CDR3 region has 13 residues. The CDR3 DNA reads TGCAGCGTTGTAGGGACAGGGGAGGTTGGGCAGTACTTC. Its protein is CSVVGTGEVGQYF.

The chain joins TRBV19 to TRBJ1-5; unclear D gene. This CDR3 is 14 amino acids long. Trimming removed 6 bases at V and 4 bases at J, with 13 bases between. In germline, CDR1 is LNHDA, CDR2 SQIVND (reference sequence). CDR3 in amino acids: CASSLNSLNQPQHF. The CDR3 DNA reads TGTGCCAGTAGCCTTAACAGCTTAAATCAGCCCCAGCATTTT.

There are a few counts of this clone. The chain couples TRBV19 to TRBJ1-5; a weak D match, TRBD1 (6 bases). Germline CDR1 LNHDA, CDR2 SQIVND (reference sequence). Trimming removed 4 bases from V and 4 bases from J, with 14 bases in between. The CDR3 spans 15 residues. The CDR3 protein is CASSTYGQKNQPQHF. In nucleotides, the CDR3 is TGTGCCAGTAGTACCTACGGACAGAAAAATCAGCCCCAGCATTTT.

The V and J genes are TRBV11-2 and TRBJ2-7; tentative D call: TRBD2 (6 bases). V was clipped by 2 bases and J by 2 bases, with 13 bases between them. CDR1 is SGHAT and CDR2 is FQNNGV in the germline V gene. The CDR3 extends over 15 amino acids. This CDR3 reads CASSLTGTLTYEQYF. DNA for the CDR3: TGTGCCAGCAGCTTAACCGGGACTCTTACCTACGAGCAGTACTTC.

This chain links TRBV19 with TRBJ2-1, with 10 nucleotides matching TRBD2. CDR1 and CDR2 from the germline V gene are LNHDA and SQIVND (reference sequence). With V trimmed by 8 bases and J by 4 bases, 8 bases remained unmatched. The length of the CDR3 is 15 residues. The CDR3 is CASSTGTSVYNEQFF. Written as DNA, the CDR3 is TGTGCCAGTTCAACCGGGACTAGCGTGTACAATGAGCAGTTCTTC.

The chain uses TRBV6-1 and TRBJ1-6; D might be TRBD1 (6 bases). V shed 3 bases and J shed 7 bases, with 13 bases lying between them. Germline V gene data show CDR1 as MNHNS and CDR2 as SASEGT. CDR3 length: 15 amino acids. The CDR3: CASSDINRVNSPLHF. In DNA, the CDR3 is TGTGCCAGCAGTGATATAAACAGGGTCAATTCACCCCTCCACTTT.

V is TRBV6-5 and J is TRBJ2-2; D is possibly TRBD2 (7 bases). Germline CDR1 is MNHEY and CDR2 is SVGAGI. This CDR3 spans 16 amino acids. Trimming removed 7 bases at V and 3 bases at J, with 18 bases between. CDR3: CASTYGRGRDTGELFF. Written as DNA, the CDR3 is TGTGCCAGCACTTATGGGAGGGGGAGGGACACCGGGGAGCTGTTTTTT.

The chain is built from TRBV11-2 and TRBJ1-1; 7 bases match TRBD1. The germline V gene has CDR1 SGHAT and CDR2 FQNNGV. CDR3 length: 16 residues. Unmatched junction bases numbered 5, after V lost 0 bases and J lost 1 base. The CDR3 nucleotides read TGTGCCAGCAGCTTAGATCCGTCAGGGGGGAACACTGAAGCTTTCTTT. Its translation: CASSLDPSGGNTEAFF.

This clone was seen once. The CDR3 spells CASSAGFGGNSPLHF. CDR3 sequence (DNA): TGTGCCAGCAGCGCGGGGTTCGGGGGAAACTCACCCCTCCACTTT. The rearrangement uses TRBV7-9 and TRBJ1-6; possibly TRBD1 for D (5 bases). Trimming shortened V by 5 bases and J by 10 bases, and 18 bases separated the two germline ends. The CDR3 covers 15 residues. Per the germline V gene, CDR1 is SEHNR and CDR2 is FQNEAQ (reference sequence).

This clone was recorded once. V gene TRBV28 combines with J gene TRBJ1-5; 7 nucleotides match TRBD1. Germline loops: CDR1 MDHEN, CDR2 SYDVKM. CDR3 size: 15 residues. V was pared by 3 bases and J by 4 bases, with 6 bases of the junction left unmatched. The CDR3: CASSFPGTVNQPQHF. The CDR3 DNA sequence: TGTGCCAGCAGTTTCCCAGGGACAGTGAATCAGCCCCAGCATTTT.

This sequence joins TRBV5-1 and TRBJ2-5; weak D call: TRBD2 (7 bases). V shed 4 bases and J shed 1 base, with 11 bases lying between them. The germline gives CDR1 SGHRS, CDR2 YFSETQ. This CDR3 contains 14 residues. The CDR3 is CASSRGGFQETQYF. In DNA, the CDR3 is TGCGCCAGCAGCCGCGGGGGCTTCCAAGAGACCCAGTACTTC.

CDR3 DNA: TGTGCCAGCAGCCCGACAGGGCTTGGGGCCAACGTCCTGACTTTC. Amino acids: CASSPTGLGANVLTF. This chain uses TRBV7-9 with TRBJ2-6, with TRBD1 matching over 7 bases. V was pared by 5 bases and J by 3 bases, with 4 bases of the junction left unmatched. Germline V gene data show CDR1 as SEHNR and CDR2 as FQNEAQ (reference sequence). The CDR3 has 15 residues.

This clone came up once. The chain joins TRBV19 to TRBJ1-1; 8 bases agree with TRBD1. J gave up 3 bases and V 6 bases, and 9 bases lay outside the gene matches. CDR1 LNHDA and CDR2 SQIVND come from the germline V gene (reference sequence). The CDR3 length is 15 residues. In DNA, the CDR3 is TGTGCCAGTAGGGCCAGGGGGCGTCGGCACACTGAAGCTTTCTTT. It encodes CASRARGRRHTEAFF.

The gene calls are TRBV7-2 and TRBJ1-1, with a tentative D call TRBD1 (5 bases). The V gene's germline CDR1 is SGHTA and CDR2 FQGNSA. This CDR3 is 13 amino acids long. The CDR3 coding sequence is TGTCTGGGGGGGAGGCTATTGAACACTGAAGCTTTCTTT. Protein product: CLGGRLLNTEAFF.

The chain recombines TRBV7-2 with TRBJ1-1; 12 bases map to TRBD1. CDR3 length: 16 residues. Germline CDR1 reads SGHTA; CDR2 reads FQGNSA. Trimming cost V 4 bases and J 10 bases; bases outside gene matches: 13. CDR3 DNA: TGTGCCAGCAGCTCGGGGACAGGGGGCTCGGTGCTTTCAGCTTTCTTT. It translates to CASSSGTGGSVLSAFF.

The CDR3 protein is CASSPGTGGRDTQYF. The CDR3 bases are TGCGCCAGCAGCCCCGGGACAGGGGGGAGAGATACGCAGTATTTT. The chain combines TRBV10-1 with TRBJ2-3; TRBD1 aligns across 11 bases. Germline trimming cut 6 bases from V and 5 bases from J; bases unmatched to any gene: 7. From germline, CDR1 is WNHNN and CDR2 SYGVQD (reference sequence). The CDR3 spans 15 residues.

The chain couples TRBV2 to TRBJ2-1, with 13 bases identical to TRBD2. Germline V gives CDR1 SNHLY, CDR2 FYNNEI. The CDR3 consists of 19 residues. With 4 bases clipped from V and 0 bases from J, the junction kept 9 bases outside the gene matches. CDR3 DNA: TGTGCCAGCAGTGCACCGGGGACTAGCGGGGCCAGCTCCTACAATGAGCAGTTCTTC. Its protein product is CASSAPGTSGASSYNEQFF.

The J gene is TRBJ2-3, the V gene TRBV11-2; D unclear. V lost 2 bases to trimming and J lost 6 bases, with 9 bases between them. CDR1 is SGHAT and CDR2 is FQNNGV in the germline V gene. CDR3 length equals 13 residues. The CDR3 protein is CASSLNLPDTQYF. DNA of the CDR3: TGTGCCAGCAGCTTAAATCTACCTGATACGCAGTATTTT.

This chain joins TRBV10-1 and TRBJ2-1, with TRBD2 matching over 8 bases. The V segment lost 3 bases and the J segment 2 bases; nucleotides outside the gene matches: 3. The CDR3 contains 15 residues. CDR1 is WNHNN and CDR2 is SYGVQD in the germline V gene (reference sequence). The CDR3 region has the DNA TGCGCCAGCAGTGACCCGGGACTAGCCTACAATGAGCAGTTCTTC. Its protein product is CASSDPGLAYNEQFF.

This clone showed up just once. The chain is built from TRBV11-2 and TRBJ1-5; D gene unclear. The CDR3 sequence is 14 residues long. The V gene's germline CDR1 is SGHAT and CDR2 FQNNGV. V lost 1 base, J lost 4 bases, and 8 bases lay in between. Here the CDR3 DNA reads TGTGCCAGCAGCTTAGGCGTGCGGAATCAGCCCCAGCATTTT. Protein product: CASSLGVRNQPQHF.

CDR3 in amino acids: CASSSDRGYNEQFF. CDR3 nucleotide sequence: TGCGCCAGCAGCTCCGACAGGGGGTACAATGAGCAGTTCTTC. The chain uses TRBV4-1 and TRBJ2-1; 9 nucleotides line up with TRBD1. The ends lost 5 bases at V and 4 bases at J; junction bases unmatched: 3. CDR3 length: 14 residues. Germline CDR1 and CDR2: MGHRA and YSYEKL.

This rearrangement joins TRBV5-4 to TRBJ2-6; possibly TRBD1 for D (7 bases). The CDR3 spans 18 residues. Trimming left V 4 bases short and J 0 bases short, with 17 bases between. Germline values: CDR1 SGHNT, CDR2 YYREEE (reference sequence). This chain's CDR3 is CASSLGGQLRSGANVLTF. CDR3 coding DNA: TGTGCCAGCAGCCTGGGGGGACAGCTCCGCTCTGGGGCCAACGTCCTGACTTTC.